The entry that follows covers one T cell receptor (beta chain) sequence. The target antigen is unknown. The data originate from a study of vaccination effects on CD4 cells after COVID-19. The V end was cut by 1 base, the J end by 4 bases, with 4 bases between. The CDR3 loop spans 12 amino acids. CD4+ T cells specific for antigen were expanded with viral peptide pools by the ViraFEST assay before sequencing. It was after approximately 10 days of culture that CD4+ T cells were isolated. By PCR, the person was confirmed to have had SARS-CoV-2 infection between March and December 2020. Data came from immunoSEQ multiplex PCR; TCRdb stores just in-frame clones and leaves some out. The table shows about 26,000 clones, with approximately 80% occurring only once.

The sequencing here drew on CD4+ T cells from PBMCs cultured with HCoV-NL63 spike peptides, taken before COVID-19 vaccination. The TCR was taken from a human donor who had a prior SARS-CoV-2 infection. V is TRBV12-3 or TRBV12-4 and J is TRBJ1-1, with unresolved D. The CDR3 sequence: CASSLDTTEAFF. CDR3 in DNA: TGTGCCAGCAGTTTAGACACCACTGAAGCTTTCTTT.